This TCR beta chain was sequenced for a study of cytomegalovirus exposure and HLA in healthy donors. Study outcomes and limitations: Reports indicated that the classifier achieved high specificity and sensitivity in diagnosing cytomegalovirus status.

Worth noting for this clone: No antigen is known for it.

Trimming removed 8 bases at V and 0 bases at J, with 17 bases between. This CDR3 is 16 amino acids long. The germline V gene encodes CDR1 MDHEN and CDR2 SYDVKM. Using immunoSEQ multiplex PCR, the repertoire was profiled, and TCRdb retains in-frame clones only, with some absent. The table records fewer than 350,000 clones, over 75% of them present only once. This receptor was taken from a woman under 30 in good health and CMV-seronegative. Sequencing was done on a sample of PBMCs. V and J are TRBV28 and TRBJ1-5, with D maybe TRBD1 (5 bases). This CDR3 is CASGHKSPTSNQPQHF. CDR3 nucleotides: TGTGCCAGCGGACATAAGTCCCCAACTAGCAATCAGCCCCAGCATTTT.